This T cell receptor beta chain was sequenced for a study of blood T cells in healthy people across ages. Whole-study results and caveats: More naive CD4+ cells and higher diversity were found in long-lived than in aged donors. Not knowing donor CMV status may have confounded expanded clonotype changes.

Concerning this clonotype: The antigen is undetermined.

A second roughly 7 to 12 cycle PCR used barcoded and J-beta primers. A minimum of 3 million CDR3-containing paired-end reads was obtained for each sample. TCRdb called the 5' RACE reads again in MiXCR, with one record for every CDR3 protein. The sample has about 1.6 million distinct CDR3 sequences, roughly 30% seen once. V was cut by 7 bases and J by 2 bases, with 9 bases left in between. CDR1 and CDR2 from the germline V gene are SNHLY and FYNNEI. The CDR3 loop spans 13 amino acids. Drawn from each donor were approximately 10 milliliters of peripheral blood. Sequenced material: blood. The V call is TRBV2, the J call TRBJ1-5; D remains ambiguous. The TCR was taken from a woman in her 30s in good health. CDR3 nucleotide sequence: TGTGCCAGCATGCTGTGGCGCAATCAGCCCCAGCATTTT. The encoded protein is CASMLWRNQPQHF. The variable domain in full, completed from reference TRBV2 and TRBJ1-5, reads EPEVTQTPSHQVTQMGQEVILRCVPISNHLYFYWYRQILGQKVEFLVSFYNNEISEKSEIFDDQFSVERPDGSNFTLKIRSTKLEDSAMYFCASMLWRNQPQHFGDGTRLSIL.